This is a list of T cell receptor beta chains from one sample in a study of neurological immune-mediated disorders. One entry per CDR3 protein results from TCRdb running MiXCR on the 5' RACE reads. The sample lists tens of thousands of distinct CDR3 sequences, more than 9.5% occurring once. Sequenced input: PBMCs. Receptor source: a man aged 30 to 39 in good health. Both conserved end residues are part of each CDR3. The order of the fields is V gene, clone size, CDR3 protein. Clone size, where shown, is once, few, many, or a class for clones that have expanded.

TRBV4-1,many,CASSQELGHGQETQYF
TRBV12-3/TRBV12-4,-,CASTQGCYGYTF
TRBV18,-,CASSPFGQGKYEQYF
TRBV18,many,CASSPLDRNTGELFF
TRBV27,many,CASSFRTGVNSPLHF
TRBV20-1,many,CSAGPSGSTDTQYF
TRBV15,many,CATSRDAGTGELFF
TRBV28,many,CASTGGDRRNSPLHF
TRBV2,many,CASSSQGSNEKLFF
TRBV6-2/TRBV6-3,many,CASSLDNQPQHF
TRBV5-1,many,CASSLPNTGELFF
TRBV6-6,many,CASSYRDEQFF
TRBV6-2/TRBV6-3,many,CASSYPAFNQPQHF
TRBV28,many,CASSLRTGGRANYGYTF
TRBV20-1,many,CSADEDEQFF
TRBV28,many,CASKQGGEKLFF
TRBV11-2,many,CASSYSTGGQETQYF
TRBV12-3/TRBV12-4,many,CASSHQTSGSKEQFF
TRBV7-9,many,CASSRGTRGNTIYF
TRBV5-1,-,CASSYSANTIYF
TRBV12-3/TRBV12-4,many,CASSRTSIYEQYF
TRBV6-5,many,CASSESGTGGSPLHF
TRBV15,many,CATSRYPGQGYYEQYF
TRBV24-1,-,CATSDGSYEQYF
TRBV10-2,many,CASRNLDPNNEQFF
TRBV28,-,CASSTGANYGYTF